This entry features one T cell receptor beta chain sequence. This entry belongs to a study of blood T cell repertoires in COVID-19. Study in general: Material from acute and convalescent COVID-19 was sourced from the United States, Italy and Spain. The analysed material was cDNA or gDNA that came from T cells, B-cell-depleted T cells, or PBMCs.

Germline V gene sequence: CDR1 LNHDA, CDR2 SQIVND (reference sequence). The CDR3 sequence is 15 residues long. V was pared by 6 bases and J by 4 bases, with 18 bases between. Per the original data handling: Nucleated cell number was recorded as an estimate derived from reference gene primer amplification. Assay used: immunoSEQ multiplex PCR; TCRdb lists only in-frame clones, some missing. V, J and clone size derive from that table, while D and trimming were established from the DNA sequence. The table includes 200,000 to 300,000 clones, more than 80% detected once. V usage is TRBV19 and J usage is TRBJ1-2, with D uncertain. Sequencing used peripheral blood. The sequence derives from a woman between 35 and 50 years old with acute or convalescent COVID-19. Here the CDR3 DNA reads TGTGCCAGTAGCCTACTTCCGGGATCAAGCTATGGCTACACCTTC. Protein product: CASSLLPGSSYGYTF.